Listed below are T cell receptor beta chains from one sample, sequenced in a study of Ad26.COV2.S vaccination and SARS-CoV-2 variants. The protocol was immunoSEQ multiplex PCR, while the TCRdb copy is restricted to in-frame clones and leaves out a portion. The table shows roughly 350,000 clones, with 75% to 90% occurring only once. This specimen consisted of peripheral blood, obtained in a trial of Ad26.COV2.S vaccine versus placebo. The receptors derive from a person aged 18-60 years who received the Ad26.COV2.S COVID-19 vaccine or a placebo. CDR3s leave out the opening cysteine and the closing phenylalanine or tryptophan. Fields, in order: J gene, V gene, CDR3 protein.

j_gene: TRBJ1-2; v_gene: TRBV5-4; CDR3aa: ASSLSGQNYGYT
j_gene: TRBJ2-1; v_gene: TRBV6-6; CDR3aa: ASSYLDYNEQF
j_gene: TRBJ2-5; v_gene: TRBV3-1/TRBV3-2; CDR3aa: ASSPRTGQETQY
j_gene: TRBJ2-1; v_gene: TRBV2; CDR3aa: ASSDVSGVYEQF
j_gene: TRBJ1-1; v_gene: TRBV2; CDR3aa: ASAGESNTEAF
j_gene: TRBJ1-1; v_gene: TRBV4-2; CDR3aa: ASSQEVGSNTEAF
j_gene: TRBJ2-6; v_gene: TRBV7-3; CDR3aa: ASSPSGGANVLT
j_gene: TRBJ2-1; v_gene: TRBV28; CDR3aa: ASSLFAGGSYNEQF
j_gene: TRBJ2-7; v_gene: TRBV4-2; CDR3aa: ASSQDVQGELPYEQY
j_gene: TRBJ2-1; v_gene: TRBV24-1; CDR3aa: ATSDLGLGAGNEQF
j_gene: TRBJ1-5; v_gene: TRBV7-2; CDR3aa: ASRPSLLPGNQPQH
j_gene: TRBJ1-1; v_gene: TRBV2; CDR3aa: ASSDPGQNTEAF
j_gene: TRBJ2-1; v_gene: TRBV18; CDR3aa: ASSPQGSSYNEQF
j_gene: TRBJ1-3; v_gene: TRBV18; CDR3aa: ASLPGEQGTGNTIY
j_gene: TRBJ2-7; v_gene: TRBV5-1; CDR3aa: ASSTGLGTSNSPLYEQY
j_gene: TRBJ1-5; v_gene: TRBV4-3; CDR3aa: ASSQETGSLKMGPQH
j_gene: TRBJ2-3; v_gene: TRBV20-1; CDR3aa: SASRPFATDTQY
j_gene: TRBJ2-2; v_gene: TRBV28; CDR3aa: ASSPQLAGGSTGELF
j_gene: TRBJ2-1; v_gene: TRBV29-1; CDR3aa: SVGQGAHNEQF
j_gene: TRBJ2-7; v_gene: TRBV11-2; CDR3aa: ASSSWDEQY
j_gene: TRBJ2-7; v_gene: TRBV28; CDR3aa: ASSSTYEQY
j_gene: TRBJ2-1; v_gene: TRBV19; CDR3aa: ASSIEDSGDEQF
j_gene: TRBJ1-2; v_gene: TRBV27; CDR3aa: ASSLSTDSSHNYGYT
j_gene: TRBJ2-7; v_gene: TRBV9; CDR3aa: ASSVSIEGYEQY